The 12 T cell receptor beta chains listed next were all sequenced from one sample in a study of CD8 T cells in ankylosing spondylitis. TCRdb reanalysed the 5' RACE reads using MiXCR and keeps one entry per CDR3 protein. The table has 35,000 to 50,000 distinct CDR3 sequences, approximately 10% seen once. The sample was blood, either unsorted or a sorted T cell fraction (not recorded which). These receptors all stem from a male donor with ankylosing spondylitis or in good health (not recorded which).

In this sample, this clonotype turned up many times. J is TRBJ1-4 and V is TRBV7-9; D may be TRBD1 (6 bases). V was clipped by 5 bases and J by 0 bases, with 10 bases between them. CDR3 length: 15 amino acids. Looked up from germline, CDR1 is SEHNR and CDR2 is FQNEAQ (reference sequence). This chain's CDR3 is CASSGGHATNEKLFF. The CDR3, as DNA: TGTGCCAGCAGCGGGGGACACGCAACTAATGAAAAACTGTTTTTT.

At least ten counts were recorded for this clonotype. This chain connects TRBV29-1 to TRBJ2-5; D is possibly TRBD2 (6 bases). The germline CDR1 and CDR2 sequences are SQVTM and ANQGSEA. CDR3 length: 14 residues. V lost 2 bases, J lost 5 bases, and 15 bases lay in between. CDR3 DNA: TGCAGCGTTGAATGGCGGGATAATGAGGAGACCCAGTACTTC. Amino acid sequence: CSVEWRDNEETQYF.

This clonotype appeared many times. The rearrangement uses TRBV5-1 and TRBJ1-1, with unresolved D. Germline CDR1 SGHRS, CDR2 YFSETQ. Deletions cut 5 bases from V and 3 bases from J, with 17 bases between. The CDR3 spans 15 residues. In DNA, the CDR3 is TGCGCCAGCAGACGAGGTGCGGTCGGGGACACTGAAGCTTTCTTT. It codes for CASRRGAVGDTEAFF.

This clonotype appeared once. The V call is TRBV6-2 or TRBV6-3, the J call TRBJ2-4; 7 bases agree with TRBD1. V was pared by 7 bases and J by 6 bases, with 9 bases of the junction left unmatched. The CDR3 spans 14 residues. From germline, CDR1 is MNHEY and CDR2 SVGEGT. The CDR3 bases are TGTGCCAGCAACCCAGGGGGAGTGGGAAACATTCAGTACTTC. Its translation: CASNPGGVGNIQYF.

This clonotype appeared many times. DNA for the CDR3: TGTGCCAGCAGTGGACGGTCCGGGGAGCTGTTTTTT. Amino acid sequence: CASSGRSGELFF. The rearrangement links TRBV7-9 to TRBJ2-2, with D hard to call. Germline V CDR1 and CDR2: SEHNR, FQNEAQ (reference sequence). The CDR3 extends over 12 amino acids. V lost 6 bases, J lost 6 bases, and 8 bases lay in between. Using reference TRBV7-9 and TRBJ2-2 for the parts outside the CDR3, the full variable domain is DTGVSQNPRHKITKRGQNVTFRCDPISEHNRLYWYRQTLGQGPEFLTYFQNEAQLEKSRLLSDRFSAERPKGSFSTLEIQRTEQGDSAMYLCASSGRSGELFFGEGSRLTVL.

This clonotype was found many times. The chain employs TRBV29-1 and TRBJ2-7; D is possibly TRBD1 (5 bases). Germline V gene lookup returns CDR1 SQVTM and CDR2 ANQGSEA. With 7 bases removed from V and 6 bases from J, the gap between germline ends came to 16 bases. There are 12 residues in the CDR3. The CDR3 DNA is TGCAGCGCCGGAGACAGAAGCCTCGAGCAGTACTTC. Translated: CSAGDRSLEQYF.

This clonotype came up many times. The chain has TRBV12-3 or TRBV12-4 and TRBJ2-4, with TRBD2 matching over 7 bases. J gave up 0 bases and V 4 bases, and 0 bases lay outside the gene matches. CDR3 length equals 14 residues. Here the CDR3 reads CASSSGGAKNIQYF. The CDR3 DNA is TGTGCCAGCAGTTCGGGGGGAGCCAAAAACATTCAGTACTTC.

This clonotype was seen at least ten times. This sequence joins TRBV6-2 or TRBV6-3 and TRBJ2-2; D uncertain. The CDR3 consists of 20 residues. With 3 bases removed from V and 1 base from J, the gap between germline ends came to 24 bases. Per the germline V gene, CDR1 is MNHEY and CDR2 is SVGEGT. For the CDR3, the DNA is TGTGCCAGCAGTTATACGGTCTCGCAGATATCTTCGAGGAACACCGGGGAGCTGTTTTTT. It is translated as CASSYTVSQISSRNTGELFF.

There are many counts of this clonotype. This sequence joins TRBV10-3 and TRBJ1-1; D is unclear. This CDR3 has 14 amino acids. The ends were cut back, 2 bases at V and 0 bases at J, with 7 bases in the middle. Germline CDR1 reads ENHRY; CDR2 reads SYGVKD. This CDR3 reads CAISEQQLNTEAFF. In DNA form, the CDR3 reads TGTGCCATCAGTGAGCAACAGCTGAACACTGAAGCTTTCTTT.

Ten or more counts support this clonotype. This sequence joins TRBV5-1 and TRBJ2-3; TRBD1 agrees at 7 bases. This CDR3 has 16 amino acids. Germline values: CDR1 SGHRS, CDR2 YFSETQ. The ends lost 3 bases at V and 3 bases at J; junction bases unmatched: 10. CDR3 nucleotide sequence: TGCGCCAGCAGCTCATACAGGGGAGTGGGTACAGATACGCAGTATTTT. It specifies CASSSYRGVGTDTQYF. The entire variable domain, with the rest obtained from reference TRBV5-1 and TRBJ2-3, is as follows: KAGVTQTPRYLIKTRGQQVTLSCSPISGHRSVSWYQQTPGQGLQFLFEYFSETQRNKGNFPGRFSGRQFSNSRSEMNVSTLELGDSALYLCASSSYRGVGTDTQYFGPGTRLTVL.

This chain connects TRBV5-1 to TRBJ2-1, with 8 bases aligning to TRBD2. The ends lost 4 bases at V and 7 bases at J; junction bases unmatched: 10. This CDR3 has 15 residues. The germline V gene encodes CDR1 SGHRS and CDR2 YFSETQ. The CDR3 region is CASSPEPGLVNEQFF. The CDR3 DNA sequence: TGCGCCAGCAGCCCCGAACCGGGACTAGTTAATGAGCAGTTCTTC.

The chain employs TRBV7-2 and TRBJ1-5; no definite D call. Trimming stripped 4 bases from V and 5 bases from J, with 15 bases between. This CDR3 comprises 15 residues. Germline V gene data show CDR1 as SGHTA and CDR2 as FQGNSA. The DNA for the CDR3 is TGTGCCAGCAGCTCCGACCCAGCCCCGGATCAGCCCCAGCATTTT. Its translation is CASSSDPAPDQPQHF.